The sample holds a few counts of the clone carrying this TCR beta chain. This sample was taken from a study of identical twins. TCRdb ran MiXCR on the 5' RACE reads and lists one entry per CDR3 protein. The table lists a few hundred thousand distinct CDR3 sequences, 13% to 15% of them singletons. Trimming took off 3 bases at V and 2 bases at J, with 11 bases between the two ends. The CDR3 contains 13 residues. The germline gives CDR1 DFQATT, CDR2 SNEGSKA (reference sequence). These data also formed part of another study, on yellow fever vaccine responses in identical twins.

The receptor's source is a woman aged 18-29 years in good health. The specimen sequenced was CD4+ T cells sorted from blood. The rearrangement uses TRBV20-1 and TRBJ2-7; possible D gene TRBD2, 5 bases. Written as DNA, the CDR3 is TGCAGTGCTAGGAGGGAGCCCCCCTACGAGCAGTACTTC. Amino acid sequence: CSARREPPYEQYF.